One and the same sample provided the 20 T cell receptor beta chains below, sequenced in a study of regulatory T cells in long-lasting Graves disease. Construction of the TCR beta libraries employed iRepertoire HTBI primers in conjunction with Arm-PCR of CDR3 regions. Each CDR3 protein gets one entry after TCRdb re-called the multiplex PCR reads with MiXCR. Among around 480,000 distinct CDR3 sequences listed, 16% were seen once. The time point denotes: newly diagnosed GD, antithyroid drugs for less than 3 months. The TCR library was made from RNA that had been extracted from PBMCs in TRIzol. This sample was shared with a second study, whose subject was T cells in Graves' hyperthyroidism and ophthalmopathy.

The sequenced sample was peripheral blood mononuclear cells (PBMCs), obtained at new diagnosis, from a patient treated with antithyroid drugs. These receptors were taken from a woman aged 40 to 65 with Graves disease.

This clonotype was counted many times. The chain recombines TRBV12-3 or TRBV12-4 with TRBJ2-7; TRBD2 agrees at 7 bases. V lost 3 bases and J lost 1; bases outside the gene matches: 6. CDR3 length: 15 residues. CDR3 sequence (DNA): TGTGCCAGCAGTTTGGGAGCGGGACCATCCTACGAGCAGTACTTC. It codes for CASSLGAGPSYEQYF.

This clonotype came up many times. This chain uses TRBV7-6 with TRBJ2-3, with D maybe TRBD1 (7 bases). CDR3 length equals 17 residues. Germline CDR1 and CDR2: SGHVS and FNYEAQ. Trimming removed 2 bases from V and 3 bases from J, with 18 bases in between. The CDR3 DNA sequence: TGTGCCAGCAGCTTAAGGGGGGACTCGGGACAGACAGATACGCAGTATTTT. This codes for CASSLRGDSGQTDTQYF.

In its sample, this clonotype was seen once. The V and J genes are TRBV7-2 and TRBJ2-2; possibly TRBD1 for D (6 bases). CDR3 length: 15 amino acids. The V and J ends lost 6 bases and 5 bases respectively, with 16 bases between them. Per germline, CDR1 SGHTA and CDR2 FQGNSA. The CDR3, as DNA: TGTGCCAGCAGGCTACAGGGTCTTGAGACCGGGGAGCTGTTTTTT. As protein: CASRLQGLETGELFF.

V and J are TRBV19 and TRBJ1-5; D might be TRBD1 (5 bases). This CDR3 has 15 amino acids. Germline V gene sequence: CDR1 LNHDA, CDR2 SQIVND (reference sequence). Trimming left V 1 base short and J 7 bases short, with 14 bases between. The CDR3 nucleotides are TGTGCCAGTAGTATAGGCGGTAGGGCAGGGCAGCCCCAGCATTTT. Its protein is CASSIGGRAGQPQHF.

This clonotype was detected ten times or more. The chain has TRBV20-1 and TRBJ2-3, with D maybe TRBD2 (5 bases). V was shortened by 4 bases and J by 6 bases, with 5 bases between the two germline ends. Looked up from germline, CDR1 is DFQATT and CDR2 is SNEGSKA (reference sequence). CDR3 length equals 10 residues. In DNA, the CDR3 is TGCAGTGCTACGGGGGATACGCAGTATTTT. This codes for CSATGDTQYF.

The chain is built from TRBV12-5 and TRBJ1-6, with 8 nucleotides matching TRBD1. CDR1 is LGHNT and CDR2 is FRNRAP in the germline V gene. V gave up 1 base and J gave up 10 bases; unmatched junction bases: 3. CDR3 length: 14 amino acids. The CDR3 here is CASGLASGGSPLHF. In DNA form, the CDR3 reads TGTGCTAGTGGTTTGGCGTCAGGGGGCTCACCCCTCCACTTT.

This clonotype occurred once. The V call is TRBV12-3 or TRBV12-4, the J call TRBJ1-2; a possible D gene is TRBD1 (5 bases). The CDR3 covers 13 residues. V was trimmed by 6 bases and J by 8 bases, leaving 16 bases between them. CDR3 region: CASRAGGSMGYTF. CDR3 in DNA: TGTGCCAGCAGAGCGGGGGGAAGTATGGGCTACACCTTC.

This rearrangement joins TRBV24-1 to TRBJ1-2; 9 bases line up with TRBD1. The CDR3 has 15 amino acids. Germline V CDR1 and CDR2: KGHDR, SFDVKD. Losses at the gene ends were 3 bases for V and 6 bases for J; bases not matched to a gene: 7. The CDR3 loop reads CATSDPRDREDGYTF. As DNA, the CDR3 is TGTGCCACCAGTGATCCCCGGGACAGGGAAGATGGCTACACCTTC.

The rearrangement joins TRBV28 to TRBJ1-5; 7 nucleotides agree with TRBD1. The V and J ends lost 6 bases and 5 bases, in that order; junction bases with no gene match: 10. In germline, CDR1 is MDHEN, CDR2 SYDVKM. The CDR3 length is 15 residues. CDR3 sequence: CASRSKTGLYQPQHF. In DNA, the CDR3 is TGTGCCAGCAGATCAAAGACAGGGCTGTATCAGCCCCAGCATTTT.

This clonotype was seen many times. The rearrangement uses TRBV18 and TRBJ1-1; unclear D gene. This CDR3 is 16 amino acids long. Trimming pared 3 bases from V and 2 bases from J, leaving 16 bases between. CDR1 KGHSH and CDR2 LQKENI come from the germline V gene. CDR3 loop: CASSPAPTNVNTEAFF. The CDR3 DNA reads TGTGCCAGCTCACCGGCCCCAACAAATGTCAACACTGAAGCTTTCTTT.

This clonotype has a handful of counts. The V gene is TRBV19, the J gene TRBJ1-5; the D gene is possibly TRBD1 (6 bases). The CDR3 has 15 residues. The germline gives CDR1 LNHDA, CDR2 SQIVND (reference sequence). The V end was cut by 7 bases, the J end by 2 bases, with 15 bases between. The CDR3 loop is CASTGTGLGNQPQHF. Here the CDR3 DNA reads TGTGCCAGTACCGGCACAGGGTTGGGCAATCAGCCCCAGCATTTT.

This clonotype was detected only a few times. The chain combines TRBV18 with TRBJ2-1; 15 bases fit TRBD2. V lost 0 bases and J lost 10; bases outside the gene matches: 4. The germline gives CDR1 KGHSH, CDR2 LQKENI. The length of the CDR3 is 16 residues. CDR3 sequence reads: CASSPPGLAGGGEQFF. Written as DNA, the CDR3 is TGTGCCAGCTCACCACCGGGACTAGCGGGGGGTGGGGAGCAGTTCTTC.

With regard to this clonotype: The missing conserved phenylalanine or tryptophan at the end of this CDR3 makes a read error likely. The chain employs TRBV30 and TRBJ1-5; the D gene is possibly TRBD1 (5 bases). Germline-derived CDR1 and CDR2 are GTSNPN and SVGIG (reference sequence). The CDR3 length is 16 residues. V was cut by 2 bases and J by 2 bases, with 16 bases left in between. CDR3 nucleotides: TGTGCCTGGAGTTGGGGGGGGAAGGGCGGCAATCAGCCCCAGCATTCT. It is translated as CAWSWGGKGGNQPQHS.

This clonotype was seen only a few times. CDR3 loop: CASSIDGGPWRDKPQHF. DNA of the CDR3: TGTGCCAGTAGTATAGATGGGGGCCCTTGGAGGGACAAGCCCCAGCATTTT. The chain is built from TRBV19 and TRBJ1-5, with a tentative D call TRBD1 (6 bases). V shed 0 bases and J shed 8 bases, with 20 bases lying between them. The CDR3 covers 17 residues. CDR1 and CDR2 from the germline V gene are LNHDA and SQIVND (reference sequence).

The J gene is TRBJ2-4, the V gene TRBV12-3 or TRBV12-4, with D perhaps assigned TRBD1 or TRBD2 (5 bases each). The CDR3 runs 13 residues. V was clipped by 6 bases and J by 7 bases, with 13 bases between them. CDR3 in amino acids: CASSINGANIQYF. CDR3 sequence (DNA): TGTGCCAGCAGCATTAACGGGGCCAACATTCAGTACTTC.

This clonotype occurred many times. The V and J genes are TRBV2 and TRBJ2-7; the D gene is possibly TRBD1 (5 bases). Germline V lookup: CDR1 SNHLY, CDR2 FYNNEI. The CDR3 contains 14 residues. Trimming cost V 2 bases and J 1 base, with 9 bases left between them. CDR3 amino acids: CASSETRESYEQYF. In DNA, the CDR3 is TGTGCCAGCAGTGAAACCAGGGAATCCTACGAGCAGTACTTC.

The sample holds many counts of this clonotype. The chain combines TRBV28 with TRBJ1-1; possible D gene TRBD1, 5 bases. The CDR3 consists of 15 residues. Trimming removed 8 bases from V and 4 bases from J, with 20 bases in between. The germline V gene encodes CDR1 MDHEN and CDR2 SYDVKM. CDR3 DNA sequence: TGTGCCAGCGGCCCCTTGGGGGGAGTAGGCACTGAAGCTTTCTTT. Its protein product is CASGPLGGVGTEAFF.

This clonotype was counted ten times or more. The chain links TRBV12-3 or TRBV12-4 to TRBJ1-1; D gene ambiguous. The CDR3 consists of 14 residues. V lost 5 bases and J lost 0, with 10 bases in between. The CDR3 loop reads CASSIPRMNTEAFF. The CDR3 DNA is TGTGCCAGCAGTATCCCGAGGATGAACACTGAAGCTTTCTTT.

Comments on this clonotype: This may stem from a read error, because a much larger clone lies one nucleotide away. This chain uses TRBV9 with TRBJ2-1; 7 bases map to TRBD1. This CDR3 has 14 amino acids. Germline loops: CDR1 SGDLS, CDR2 YYNGEE. With 6 bases clipped from V and 2 bases from J, the junction kept 5 bases outside the gene matches. The CDR3 DNA sequence: TGTGCCAGCAATACGGGACAGACCTACAATGAGCAGTTCTTC. Its protein is CASNTGQTYNEQFF.

CDR3 sequence reads: CASSIVAVDSPLHF. In DNA, the CDR3 is TGTGCCAGTAGTATAGTGGCAGTTGACTCACCCCTCCACTTT. The genes are TRBV19 and TRBJ1-6; D not resolved. V was clipped by 1 base and J by 10 bases, with 11 bases between them. The V gene's germline CDR1 is LNHDA and CDR2 SQIVND (reference sequence). The CDR3 has 14 amino acids.